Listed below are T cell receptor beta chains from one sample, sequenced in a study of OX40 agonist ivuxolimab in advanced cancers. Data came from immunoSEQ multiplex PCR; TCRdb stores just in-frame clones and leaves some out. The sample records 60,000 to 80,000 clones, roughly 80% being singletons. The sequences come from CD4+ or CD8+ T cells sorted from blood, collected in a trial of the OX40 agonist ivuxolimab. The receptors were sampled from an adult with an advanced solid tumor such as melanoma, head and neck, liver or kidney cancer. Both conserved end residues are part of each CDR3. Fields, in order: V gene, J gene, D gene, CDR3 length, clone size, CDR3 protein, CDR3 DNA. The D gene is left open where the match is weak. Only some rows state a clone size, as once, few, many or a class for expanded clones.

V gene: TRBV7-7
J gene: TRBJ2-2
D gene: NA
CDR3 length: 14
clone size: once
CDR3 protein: CASSSRGGGGELFF
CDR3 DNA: TGTGCTAGCAGCTCCAGGGGGGGCGGCGGGGAGCTGTTTTTT

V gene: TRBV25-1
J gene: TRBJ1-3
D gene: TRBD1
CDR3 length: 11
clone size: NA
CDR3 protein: CASGQGHTIYF
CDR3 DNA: TGTGCCAGTGGACAGGGACACACCATATATTTT

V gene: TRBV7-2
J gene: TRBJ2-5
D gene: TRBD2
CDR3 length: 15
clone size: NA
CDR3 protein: CASSVAGGLFETQYF
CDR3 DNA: TGTGCCAGCAGCGTAGCGGGGGGCTTATTTGAGACCCAGTACTTC

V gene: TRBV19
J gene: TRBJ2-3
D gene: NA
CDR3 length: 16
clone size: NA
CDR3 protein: CASSTSDIFSTDTQYF
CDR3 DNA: TGTGCCAGTAGTACTTCCGACATATTTAGCACAGATACGCAGTATTTT

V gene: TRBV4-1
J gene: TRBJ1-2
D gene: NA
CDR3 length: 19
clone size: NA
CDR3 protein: CASSQDQGMIMRINYGYTF
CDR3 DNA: TGCGCCAGCAGCCAAGATCAGGGGATGATCATGAGAATTAACTATGGCTACACCTTC

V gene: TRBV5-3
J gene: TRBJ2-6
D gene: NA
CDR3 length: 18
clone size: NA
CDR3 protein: CARSLGLAWATGANVLTF
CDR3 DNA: TGTGCCAGAAGCCTAGGACTGGCCTGGGCAACTGGGGCCAACGTCCTGACTTTC

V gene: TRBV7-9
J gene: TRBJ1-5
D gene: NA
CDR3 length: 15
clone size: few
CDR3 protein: CASSPGGGDNQPQHF
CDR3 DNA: TGTGCCAGCAGCCCAGGAGGGGGAGATAATCAGCCCCAGCATTTT

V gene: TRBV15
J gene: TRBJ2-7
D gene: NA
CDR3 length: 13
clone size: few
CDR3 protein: CATSRDLQGGQYF
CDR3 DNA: TGTGCCACCAGCAGAGATCTACAGGGTGGGCAGTACTTC

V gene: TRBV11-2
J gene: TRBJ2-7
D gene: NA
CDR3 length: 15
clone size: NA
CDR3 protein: CASIKSPGRGYEQYF
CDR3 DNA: TGTGCCAGCATCAAATCACCGGGACGGGGCTACGAGCAGTACTTC

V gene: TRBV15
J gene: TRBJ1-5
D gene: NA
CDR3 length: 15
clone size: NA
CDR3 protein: CATSPAGEAGQPQHF
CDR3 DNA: TGTGCCACCAGCCCCGCTGGGGAGGCGGGTCAGCCCCAGCATTTT

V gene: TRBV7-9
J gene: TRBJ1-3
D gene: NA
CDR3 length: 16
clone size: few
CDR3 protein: CASSVEGGLSGNTIYF
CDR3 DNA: TGTGCCAGCAGCGTTGAAGGGGGGCTCTCTGGAAACACCATATATTTT

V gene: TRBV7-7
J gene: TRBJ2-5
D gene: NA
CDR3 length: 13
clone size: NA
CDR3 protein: CASSQGLQETQYF
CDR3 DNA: TGTGCTAGCAGCCAGGGGCTCCAAGAGACCCAGTACTTC

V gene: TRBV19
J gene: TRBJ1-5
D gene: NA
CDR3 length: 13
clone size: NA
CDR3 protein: CASKGEGHQPQHF
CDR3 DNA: TGTGCCAGTAAGGGGGAGGGGCATCAGCCCCAGCATTTT

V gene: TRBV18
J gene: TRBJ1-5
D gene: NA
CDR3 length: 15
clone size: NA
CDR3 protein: CASSVHRESNQPQHF
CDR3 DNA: TGTGCCAGCTCAGTACACAGGGAAAGCAATCAGCCCCAGCATTTT

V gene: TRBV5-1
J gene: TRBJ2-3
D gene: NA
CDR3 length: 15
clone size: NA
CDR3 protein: CASTTSYGTPDTQYF
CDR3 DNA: TGCGCCAGCACCACTAGCTATGGAACCCCAGATACGCAGTATTTT

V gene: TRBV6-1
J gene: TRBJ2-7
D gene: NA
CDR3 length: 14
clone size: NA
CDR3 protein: CASSSYRVTYEQYF
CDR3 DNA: TGTGCCAGCAGTTCCTACAGGGTTACCTACGAGCAGTACTTC

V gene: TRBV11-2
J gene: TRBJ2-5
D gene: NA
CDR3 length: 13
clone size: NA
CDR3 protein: CASSFNSQETQYF
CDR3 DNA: TGTGCCAGCAGCTTTAACAGCCAAGAGACCCAGTACTTC